Each of the 19 T cell receptor beta chains below was sequenced from the same sample in a study of blood T cell repertoires in COVID-19. Produced via immunoSEQ multiplex PCR; TCRdb's table is partial and in-frame only. The data show approximately 220,000 clones, approximately 90% seen once. Specimen: PBMCs or T cells enriched from blood (not recorded which). All receptors come from a young man who had recovered from COVID-19.

V usage is TRBV7-9 and J usage is TRBJ2-1, with 7 bases aligning to TRBD2. V gave up 0 bases and J gave up 8 bases; unmatched junction bases: 10. The CDR3 sequence is 16 residues long. Germline-derived CDR1 and CDR2 are SEHNR and FQNEAQ (reference sequence). The DNA of the CDR3 is TGTGCCAGCAGCTTAGCGTTAAGACTAGCTGATTATGAGCAGTTCTTC. This translates into CASSLALRLADYEQFF.

The chain combines TRBV3-1 (or the pseudogene TRBV3-2) with TRBJ1-1, with no clear D. The ends were cut back, 0 bases at V and 1 base at J, with 6 bases in the middle. The CDR3 is made up of 14 amino acids. Germline CDR1 and CDR2: LGHDT and YNNKEL (reference sequence). CDR3 sequence reads: CASSQDEGNTEAFF. The CDR3 DNA follows: TGTGCCAGCAGCCAAGATGAGGGGAACACTGAAGCTTTCTTT.

The chain is built from TRBV30 and TRBJ2-7; no clear D. The CDR3 consists of 12 residues. Deletions cut 4 bases from V and 2 bases from J, with 9 bases between. Germline assignment: CDR1 GTSNPN and CDR2 SVGIG (reference sequence). The CDR3 DNA sequence: TGTGCCTGGAAGACTCTTGCCTACGAGCAGTACTTC. Amino acid sequence: CAWKTLAYEQYF.

This chain links TRBV4-1 with TRBJ1-5, with TRBD1 as a possible D gene (6 bases). The CDR3 is 15 amino acids. The germline CDR1 and CDR2 sequences are MGHRA and YSYEKL. V was clipped by 0 bases and J by 7 bases, with 13 bases between them. CDR3: CASSQEGALGQPQHF. The CDR3 DNA follows: TGCGCCAGCAGCCAAGAGGGGGCGTTGGGACAGCCCCAGCATTTT.

The chain recombines TRBV7-2 with TRBJ2-7, with a weak D call TRBD2 (5 bases). Germline assignment: CDR1 SGHTA and CDR2 FQGNSA. V was cut by 1 base and J by 5 bases, with 12 bases left in between. The CDR3 is 14 residues long. CDR3: CASSLVWSGNEQYF. CDR3 DNA sequence: TGTGCCAGCAGCTTAGTATGGTCGGGAAACGAGCAGTACTTC.

The rearrangement uses TRBV18 and TRBJ2-7, with D perhaps matching TRBD1 (5 bases). V was shortened by 1 base and J by 5 bases, with 9 bases between the two germline ends. Germline assignment: CDR1 KGHSH and CDR2 LQKENI. The CDR3 is made up of 13 amino acids. Written as DNA, the CDR3 is TGTGCCAGCTCACCACGGGGCCCCGACGAGCAGTACTTC. Its translation: CASSPRGPDEQYF.

The V and J genes are TRBV11-2 and TRBJ1-3, with a tentative D call TRBD1 (5 bases). The germline V gene has CDR1 SGHAT and CDR2 FQNNGV. Trimming removed 5 bases at V and 0 bases at J, with 11 bases between. The CDR3 length is 15 residues. The CDR3: CASSRGAVSGNTIYF. The DNA of the CDR3 is TGTGCCAGCAGCCGCGGGGCAGTCTCTGGAAACACCATATATTTT.

The chain couples TRBV28 to TRBJ1-5; a weak D match, TRBD1 (6 bases). This CDR3 spans 16 amino acids. In germline, CDR1 is MDHEN, CDR2 SYDVKM. The germline V and J ends were trimmed by 5 bases and 2 bases, with 16 bases remaining between them. CDR3 DNA sequence: TGTGCCAGCAGTCCCCCGGGGGGCACAGGCAATCAGCCCCAGCATTTT. This codes for CASSPPGGTGNQPQHF.

In this sample, this clone turned up once. The chain links TRBV27 to TRBJ2-7; TRBD1 agrees at 8 bases. The CDR3 runs to 12 residues. J was trimmed by 6 bases and V by 2 bases; bases with no gene match: 0. From germline, CDR1 is MNHEY and CDR2 SMNVEV (reference sequence). CDR3 coding DNA: TGTGCCAGCAGTTTAGACAGGGGCGAGCAGTACTTC. This sequence encodes CASSLDRGEQYF.

The chain combines TRBV5-1 with TRBJ1-6; 9 bases agree with TRBD1. The CDR3 has 15 residues. After removal of 0 bases from V and 9 bases from J, the junction contained 4 bases not matched to a gene. Germline CDR1 is SGHRS and CDR2 is YFSETQ. The CDR3 DNA reads TGCGCCAGCAGCTTGGGGGGACAGGGAGGTTCACCCCTCCACTTT. Amino acids: CASSLGGQGGSPLHF.

J is TRBJ2-5 and V is TRBV3-1 (or the pseudogene TRBV3-2); 9 nucleotides line up with TRBD1. Trimming at V came to 5 bases and at J to 5 bases, leaving 0 bases not matched to a gene. Germline V CDR1 and CDR2: LGHDT, YNNKEL (reference sequence). The CDR3 extends over 12 amino acids. CDR3 protein: CASSGTGETQYF. DNA for the CDR3: TGTGCCAGCAGCGGGACAGGGGAGACCCAGTACTTC.

A remark on this clone: A junction boundary mismatches the germline segment, possibly from a read error. The rearrangement links TRBV10-2 to TRBJ2-1, with 15 bases aligning to TRBD2. This CDR3 contains 13 residues. Germline CDR1 is WSHSY and CDR2 is SAAADI. The CDR3 bases are TGCGCCAGCAGTGGGACTAGCGGGGGGGAGGCGATCTTC. Protein product: CASSGTSGGEAIF.

The chain uses TRBV7-8 and TRBJ1-5; D call uncertain. There are 16 residues in the CDR3. The ends were cut back, 5 bases at V and 4 bases at J, with 18 bases in the middle. Germline lookup yields CDR1 SGHVS and CDR2 FQNEAQ. Written as DNA, the CDR3 is TGTGCCAGCAGCCCGATTCGGACGGGGAGAAATCAGCCCCAGCATTTT. It encodes CASSPIRTGRNQPQHF.

As DNA, the CDR3 is TGCGCCAGCAGCCAGGGGGGAGGGCGGGGGAACTTTCAAAACACCGGGGAGCTGTTTTTT. As protein: CASSQGGGRGNFQNTGELFF. The J gene is TRBJ2-2, the V gene TRBV4-3; 7 bases line up with TRBD2. Losses at the gene ends were 3 bases for V and 2 bases for J; bases not matched to a gene: 18. Germline V lookup: CDR1 LGHNA, CDR2 YSLEER. This CDR3 is 20 amino acids long.

The chain couples TRBV6-5 to TRBJ1-4; 9 bases fit TRBD1. Germline V gene lookup returns CDR1 MNHEY and CDR2 SVGAGI. CDR3 length equals 14 residues. With V trimmed by 6 bases and J by 8 bases, 7 bases remained unmatched. The CDR3 DNA reads as TGTGCCAGCAGCCACAGGGGGCTAGAAGAAAAACTGTTTTTT. It specifies CASSHRGLEEKLFF.

The count of this clone is one. This rearrangement joins TRBV19 to TRBJ1-3, with TRBD1 identical over 8 bases. V lost 5 bases, J lost 0 bases, and 3 bases stayed unmatched. This CDR3 spans 15 amino acids. Per the germline V gene, CDR1 is LNHDA and CDR2 is SQIVND (reference sequence). For the CDR3, the DNA is TGTGCCAGTAGTCCTGACAGGGGCTCTGGAAACACCATATATTTT. It codes for CASSPDRGSGNTIYF.

In nucleotides, the CDR3 is TGTGCCAGTAGTCAGACAGACTATGGCTACACCTTC. Translation: CASSQTDYGYTF. The genes are TRBV19 and TRBJ1-2; a weak D match, TRBD1 (5 bases). Trimming pared 5 bases from V and 3 bases from J, leaving 7 bases between. The CDR3 totals 12 residues. CDR1 LNHDA and CDR2 SQIVND come from the germline V gene (reference sequence).

This sequence joins TRBV29-1 and TRBJ2-7, with a weak D call TRBD1 (6 bases). The V end was cut by 6 bases, the J end by 2 bases, with 14 bases between. The CDR3 spans 13 residues. Germline assignment: CDR1 SQVTM and CDR2 ANQGSEA. The CDR3 DNA follows: TGCAGCGTCGTGGACAGCCAAGCCTACGAGCAGTACTTC. This gives the protein CSVVDSQAYEQYF.

This chain links TRBV7-9 with TRBJ1-3, with TRBD1 matching 7 bases. This CDR3 is built from 17 residues. The J segment lost 2 bases and the V segment lost 0 bases, leaving 7 bases of the junction unmatched. Per germline, CDR1 SEHNR and CDR2 FQNEAQ (reference sequence). CDR3 DNA: TGTGCCAGCAGCTTAGCAAGACAGGGCCGGACTGGAAACACCATATATTTT. Amino acid sequence: CASSLARQGRTGNTIYF.